This TCR beta chain is drawn from a study of cytomegalovirus exposure and HLA in healthy donors. Germline values: CDR1 MNHEY, CDR2 SVGAGI. Trimming cost V 6 bases and J 7 bases, with 6 bases left between them. The CDR3 contains 11 residues. This PCR relied on a set of 60 Vbeta primers and 13 Jbeta primers. Measured with immunoSEQ multiplex PCR; TCRdb has only the in-frame clones, and not every one. Seen here are roughly 180,000 clones, roughly 84% observed once, and the top ten hold around 0.26%. Study-level results: It was likely that a cluster of highly shared sequence variants was a sequencing artifact.

Worth noting for this clone: Its cognate antigen is unknown.

The sample taken for sequencing was PBMCs. The rearrangement links TRBV6-5 to TRBJ1-4; no clear D. The source is a boy between 10 and 17 years old in good health and CMV-seronegative. The CDR3 DNA is TGTGCCAGCAGAATCCTTGAAAAACTGTTTTTT. As protein: CASRILEKLFF.